What follows is one TCR beta chain and its context. Its antigen is not known. Researchers processed graft tissue to release intraepithelial and lamina propria lymphocytes. The data derive from a study of graft-versus-host responses after intestinal transplantation. Study context: Transplant types were multivisceral, liver-intestinal, or isolated intestinal. Findings and limits, study-wide: Graft-donor T cell macrochimerism coincided with high graft-versus-host to host-versus-graft clonal ratios in allografts. Association was observed between peak circulating GvH clone levels and early post-transplant HvG declines. GvH clones turned up in recipient marrow; some had shown up first in ileum or blood.

Repertoires were generated with immunoSEQ multiplex PCR, while TCRdb's copy carries only in-frame clones and drops some. The sample records under 9,000 clones, 74% being singletons. Trimming took off 1 base at V and 4 bases at J, with 8 bases between the two ends. The CDR3 spans 13 residues. The germline V gene has CDR1 SGHRS and CDR2 YFSETQ. V gene TRBV5-1 combines with J gene TRBJ1-1; the D gene is possibly TRBD1 (5 bases). The sequence was obtained from a human patient who received an intestinal transplant, so some T cells may come from the graft donor. The source material was ileum tissue, sampled about 70 weeks after intestinal transplant. The CDR3 protein is CASSLRGGTEAFF. CDR3 bases: TGCGCCAGCAGCTTGCGGGGGGGCACTGAAGCTTTCTTT.